These 18 T cell receptor beta chains were sequenced from one sample in a study of blood T cell repertoires in COVID-19. Data came from immunoSEQ multiplex PCR; TCRdb stores just in-frame clones and leaves some out. The table includes 150,000 to 200,000 clones, more than 80% detected once. The sample comprised peripheral blood. Receptor source: a woman in her sixties with COVID-19, enrolled during active disease.

The CDR3 sequence is CSVASGGNSPLHF. CDR3 nucleotides: TGCAGCGTTGCTTCCGGGGGTAATTCACCCCTCCACTTT. The V and J genes are TRBV29-1 and TRBJ1-6; D may be TRBD1 (5 bases). In germline, CDR1 is SQVTM, CDR2 ANQGSEA. With 4 bases removed from V and 6 bases from J, the gap between germline ends came to 10 bases. The CDR3 sequence is 13 residues long.

This chain connects TRBV7-8 to TRBJ2-7; 14 bases fit TRBD2. The CDR3 spans 16 residues. The germline CDR1 and CDR2 sequences are SGHVS and FQNEAQ. Unmatched junction bases numbered 1, after V lost 3 bases and J lost 0 bases. CDR3 in DNA: TGTGCCAGCAGCTTCGGGACTAGCGGGGGCTCCTACGAGCAGTACTTC. Amino acids: CASSFGTSGGSYEQYF.

The rearrangement uses TRBV2 and TRBJ1-1, with D unclear. V shed 2 bases and J shed 0 bases, with 4 bases lying between them. The CDR3 length is 13 residues. Germline lookup yields CDR1 SNHLY and CDR2 FYNNEI. The CDR3 nucleotides read TGTGCCAGCAGTGAATACATGAACACTGAAGCTTTCTTT. It translates to CASSEYMNTEAFF.

The V gene is TRBV6-4, the J gene TRBJ1-3; D gene unclear. V lost 0 bases, J lost 1 base, and 10 bases lay in between. The CDR3 sequence is 16 residues long. Per germline, CDR1 MRHNA and CDR2 SNTAGT. CDR3 loop: CASSDSGEISGNTIYF. The DNA for the CDR3 is TGTGCCAGCAGTGACTCTGGAGAAATATCTGGAAACACCATATATTTT.

This sequence joins TRBV29-1 and TRBJ2-4; 7 bases are a match to TRBD1. The germline gives CDR1 SQVTM, CDR2 ANQGSEA. The V and J ends lost 6 bases and 2 bases, in that order; junction bases with no gene match: 10. The CDR3 spans 15 residues. The CDR3 sequence is CSVMTGMWTKNIQYF. CDR3 DNA sequence: TGCAGCGTGATGACAGGGATGTGGACCAAAAACATTCAGTACTTC.

The chain recombines TRBV6-5 with TRBJ1-2; 7 bases align to TRBD1. Germline V gene data show CDR1 as MNHEY and CDR2 as SVGAGI. With V trimmed by 7 bases and J by 4 bases, 6 bases remained unmatched. This CDR3 spans 13 amino acids. CDR3 sequence: CASTPGQVYGYTF. Here the CDR3 DNA reads TGTGCCAGCACTCCTGGACAGGTCTATGGCTACACCTTC.

This clone has only one observation. The genes are TRBV12-3 or TRBV12-4 and TRBJ1-1; D is uncertain. The CDR3 contains 12 residues. Deletions cut 4 bases from V and 1 base from J, with 4 bases between. The CDR3 nucleotides read TGTGCCAGCAGTTCAGGGAACACTGAAGCTTTCTTT. Translation: CASSSGNTEAFF.

The gene calls are TRBV6-6 and TRBJ1-2, with 8 bases that match TRBD1. Germline loops: CDR1 MNHNY, CDR2 SVGAGI (reference sequence). Trimming took 2 bases from V and 8 from J; bases not matched to a gene: 7. The CDR3 covers 14 residues. CDR3 sequence: CASSYRQTGAGYTF. DNA for the CDR3: TGTGCCAGCAGTTACCGTCAGACAGGGGCAGGCTACACCTTC.

The V call is TRBV10-3, the J call TRBJ1-1; TRBD1 matches at 7 bases. The CDR3 has 12 residues. Germline CDR1 and CDR2: ENHRY and SYGVKD. V was pared by 7 bases and J by 6 bases, with 5 bases of the junction left unmatched. The CDR3 region is CAIKTGVAEAFF. Here the CDR3 DNA reads TGTGCCATCAAAACAGGGGTTGCTGAAGCTTTCTTT.

In its sample, this clone was seen a few times. V usage is TRBV5-6 and J usage is TRBJ1-1, with D perhaps matching TRBD1 (6 bases). The CDR3 spans 19 residues. Trimming removed 4 bases at V and 1 base at J, with 26 bases between. Germline V lookup: CDR1 SGHDT, CDR2 YYEEEE. The CDR3 protein is CASSPIAGAQGLQNTEAFF. The CDR3 bases are TGTGCCAGCAGCCCGATAGCTGGGGCACAGGGACTACAGAACACTGAAGCTTTCTTT.

The chain has TRBV6-2 or TRBV6-3 and TRBJ1-4; no firm D call. V shed 1 base and J shed 0 bases, with 12 bases lying between them. This CDR3 comprises 17 residues. CDR1 and CDR2 (germline): MNHEY, SVGEGT. Written as DNA, the CDR3 is TGTGCCAGCAGTTACTTGACACAGTCAGCAACTAATGAAAAACTGTTTTTT. Amino acid sequence: CASSYLTQSATNEKLFF.

CDR3 DNA sequence: TGTGCCAGCAGTTTTGGAGGCTGGGAGACCCAGTACTTC. Its translation: CASSFGGWETQYF. V usage is TRBV27 and J usage is TRBJ2-5; weak D call: TRBD2 (5 bases). Deletions cut 3 bases from V and 5 bases from J, with 10 bases between. This CDR3 is 13 amino acids long. CDR1 is MNHEY, CDR2 SMNVEV, per germline (reference sequence).

The chain is built from TRBV5-1 and TRBJ2-1; D is uncertain. Looked up from germline, CDR1 is SGHRS and CDR2 is YFSETQ. This CDR3 spans 14 amino acids. V was shortened by 0 bases and J by 11 bases, with 15 bases between the two germline ends. Here the CDR3 DNA reads TGCGCCAGCAGCTTGGAACAGAACCCAAGACAGCAGTTCTTC. Amino acid sequence: CASSLEQNPRQQFF.

V is TRBV4-3 and J is TRBJ1-2; 7 bases align to TRBD1. The CDR3 totals 15 residues. Germline-derived CDR1 and CDR2 are LGHNA and YSLEER. Losses at the gene ends were 4 bases for V and 1 base for J; bases not matched to a gene: 6. The CDR3 protein is CASSPGQYFNYGYTF. The CDR3 nucleotides are TGCGCCAGCAGCCCGGGACAGTACTTTAACTATGGCTACACCTTC.

The chain couples TRBV6-5 to TRBJ1-5; D not resolved. Germline lookup yields CDR1 MNHEY and CDR2 SVGAGI. The CDR3 sequence is 14 residues long. Trimming cost V 0 bases and J 4 bases, with 7 bases left between them. The CDR3 is CASSYSGGNQPQHF. CDR3 nucleotide sequence: TGTGCCAGCAGTTACTCGGGAGGGAATCAGCCCCAGCATTTT.

The rearrangement joins TRBV16 to TRBJ1-4; D is unclear. The CDR3 runs to 15 residues. Germline CDR1 is KGHSY and CDR2 is FQNENV. The V end was cut by 3 bases, the J end by 3 bases, with 11 bases between. The chain's CDR3 is CASSHSSSPNEKLFF. In DNA, the CDR3 is TGTGCCAGCAGCCATTCATCCAGTCCTAATGAAAAACTGTTTTTT.

V is TRBV19 and J is TRBJ1-2; 10 bases line up with TRBD1. The CDR3 covers 14 residues. Germline V gene sequence: CDR1 LNHDA, CDR2 SQIVND (reference sequence). With V trimmed by 5 bases and J by 6 bases, 6 bases remained unmatched. The CDR3 region is CASSPGQGTNGYTF. The DNA for the CDR3 is TGTGCCAGTAGTCCGGGACAGGGGACGAATGGCTACACCTTC. The full variable domain, in which reference TRBV19 and TRBJ1-2 provide the parts outside the CDR3, is DGGITQSPKYLFRKEGQNVTLSCEQNLNHDAMYWYRQDPGQGLRLIYYSQIVNDFQKGDIAEGYSVSREKKESFPLTVTSAQKNPTAFYLCASSPGQGTNGYTFGSGTRLTVV.

The DNA for the CDR3 is TGTGCCAGTAGGACTAGCGGGGCCAATGAGCAGTTCTTC. Its translation: CASRTSGANEQFF. V usage is TRBV19 and J usage is TRBJ2-1, with 11 bases aligning to TRBD2. The CDR3 extends over 13 amino acids. After removal of 6 bases from V and 6 bases from J, the junction contained 1 base not matched to a gene. The germline CDR1 and CDR2 sequences are LNHDA and SQIVND (reference sequence).